Sequencing of this T cell receptor (beta chain) was carried out in a study of blood T cells in healthy people across ages. Across the whole study: Capturing about one barcoded beta molecule per two T cells was achieved by template switching.

CDR1 is SGHVS and CDR2 is FNYEAQ in the germline V gene. With 0 bases removed from V and 0 bases from J, the gap between germline ends came to 21 bases. CDR3 size: 21 residues. Next came a second PCR, run for about 6 to 12 cycles, which used a sample-barcoded 5' primer along with a J-beta primer mix. TCRdb reanalysed the 5' RACE reads using MiXCR and keeps one entry per CDR3 protein. The data show roughly 1.6 million distinct CDR3 sequences, around 35% seen once. As for this clonotype: The antigen is not known.

Regarding the study as a whole: Long-lived donors had more naive CD4+ cells and higher diversity than aged donors.

This rearrangement joins TRBV7-6 to TRBJ2-6; D gene ambiguous. The sequenced sample was blood. The receptor was isolated from a woman aged 25 to 39 in good health. The CDR3 here is CASSLASSARHHDSGANVLTF. The CDR3 DNA is TGTGCCAGCAGCTTAGCGTCTTCAGCCCGGCACCATGACTCTGGGGCCAACGTCCTGACTTTC.